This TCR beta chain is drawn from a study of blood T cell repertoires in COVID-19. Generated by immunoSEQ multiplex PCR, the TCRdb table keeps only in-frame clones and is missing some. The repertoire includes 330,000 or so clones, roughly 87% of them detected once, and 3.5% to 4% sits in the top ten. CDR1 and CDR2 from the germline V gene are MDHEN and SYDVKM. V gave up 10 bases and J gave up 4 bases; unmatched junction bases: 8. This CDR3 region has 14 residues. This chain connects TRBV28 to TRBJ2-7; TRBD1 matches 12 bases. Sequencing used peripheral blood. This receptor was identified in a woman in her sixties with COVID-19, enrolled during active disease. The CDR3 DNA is TGTGCCACAACCGGGACAGGGGGCAGGTACGAGCAGTACTTC. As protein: CATTGTGGRYEQYF.